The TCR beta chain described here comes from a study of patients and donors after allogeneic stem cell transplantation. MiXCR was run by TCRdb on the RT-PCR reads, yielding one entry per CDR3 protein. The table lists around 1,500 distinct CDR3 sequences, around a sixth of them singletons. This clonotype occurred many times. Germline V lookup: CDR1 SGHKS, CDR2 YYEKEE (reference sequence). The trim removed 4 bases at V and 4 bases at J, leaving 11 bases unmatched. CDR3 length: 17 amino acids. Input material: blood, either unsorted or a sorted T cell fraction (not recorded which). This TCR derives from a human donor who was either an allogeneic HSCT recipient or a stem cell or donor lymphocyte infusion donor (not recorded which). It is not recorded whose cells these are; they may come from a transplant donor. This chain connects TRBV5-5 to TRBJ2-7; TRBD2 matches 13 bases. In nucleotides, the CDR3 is TGTGCCAGCAGCGGCCTTGGACTAGCGGGAGTTCAGTACGAGCAGTACTTC. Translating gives CASSGLGLAGVQYEQYF.